This T cell receptor (beta chain) was profiled in a study of cytomegalovirus exposure and HLA in healthy donors. Broader study findings: According to an earlier analysis, most TCR beta V segments yielded productive rearrangements about 87% or about 30% of the time.

The PCR contained 60 Vbeta and 13 Jbeta primers. Here immunoSEQ multiplex PCR was the method, and the copy in TCRdb shows in-frame clones only, minus some. This listing includes approximately 42,000 clones. With regard to this clone: Antigen: not known.

CDR3 size: 14 residues. V was trimmed by 4 bases and J by 0 bases, leaving 7 bases between them. The germline CDR1 and CDR2 sequences are MNHEY and SVGAGI. The source is a male donor in good health and CMV-seronegative. This chain joins TRBV6-5 and TRBJ2-1; no firm D call. Sample: PBMCs. In DNA, the CDR3 is TGTGCCAGCAGTTCGATGAGCTCCTACAATGAGCAGTTCTTC. Its protein is CASSSMSSYNEQFF.